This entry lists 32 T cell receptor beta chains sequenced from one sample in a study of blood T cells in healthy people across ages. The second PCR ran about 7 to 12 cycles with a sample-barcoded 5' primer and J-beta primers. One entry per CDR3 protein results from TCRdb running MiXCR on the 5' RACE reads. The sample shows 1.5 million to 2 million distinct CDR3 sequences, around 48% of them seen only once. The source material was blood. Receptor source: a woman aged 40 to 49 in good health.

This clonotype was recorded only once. DNA for the CDR3: TGTGCCAGCAGCTTAAATAACGGTGGTAACTATGGCTACACCTTC. It is translated as CASSLNNGGNYGYTF. The chain links TRBV7-3 to TRBJ1-2; D gene ambiguous. With 1 base removed from V and 1 base from J, the gap between germline ends came to 10 bases. This CDR3 has 15 amino acids. The V gene's germline CDR1 is SGHTA and CDR2 FQGTGA.

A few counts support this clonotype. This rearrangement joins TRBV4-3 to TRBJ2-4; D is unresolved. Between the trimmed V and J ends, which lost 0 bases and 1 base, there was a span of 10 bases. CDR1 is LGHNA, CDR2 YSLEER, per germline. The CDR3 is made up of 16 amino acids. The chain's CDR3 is CASSQDRSVAKNIQYF. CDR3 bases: TGCGCCAGCAGCCAAGATCGGAGTGTGGCCAAAAACATTCAGTACTTC.

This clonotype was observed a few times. The chain's CDR3 is CASSPGVPTGEFGYTF. The CDR3 bases are TGTGCCAGCTCACCTGGGGTACCTACAGGGGAATTTGGCTACACCTTC. V and J are TRBV18 and TRBJ1-2; 7 nucleotides match TRBD1. The germline V gene encodes CDR1 KGHSH and CDR2 LQKENI. J was trimmed by 7 bases and V by 3 bases; bases with no gene match: 14. This CDR3 is 16 amino acids long.

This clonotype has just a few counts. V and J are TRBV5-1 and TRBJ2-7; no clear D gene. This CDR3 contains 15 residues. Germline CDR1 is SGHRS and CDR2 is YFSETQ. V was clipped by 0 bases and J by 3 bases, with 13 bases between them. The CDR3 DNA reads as TGCGCCAGCAGCTTGGCCTACGGGTACCGCTACGAGCAGTACTTC. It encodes CASSLAYGYRYEQYF.

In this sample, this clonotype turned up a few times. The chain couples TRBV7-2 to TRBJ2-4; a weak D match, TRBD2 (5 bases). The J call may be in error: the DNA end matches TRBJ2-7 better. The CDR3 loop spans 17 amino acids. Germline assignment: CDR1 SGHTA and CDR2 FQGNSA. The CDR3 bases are TGTGCCAGCAGCTTAACACCCACTTTGAGGGTATTAGACGAGCAGTACTTC. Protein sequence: CASSLTPTLRVLDEQYF.

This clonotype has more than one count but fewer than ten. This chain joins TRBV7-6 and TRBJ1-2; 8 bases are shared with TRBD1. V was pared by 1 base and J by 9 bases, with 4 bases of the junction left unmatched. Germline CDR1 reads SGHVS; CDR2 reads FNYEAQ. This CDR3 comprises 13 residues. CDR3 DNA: TGTGCCAGCAGCTTAGATGGACAGGGCCGCTACACCTTC. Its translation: CASSLDGQGRYTF.

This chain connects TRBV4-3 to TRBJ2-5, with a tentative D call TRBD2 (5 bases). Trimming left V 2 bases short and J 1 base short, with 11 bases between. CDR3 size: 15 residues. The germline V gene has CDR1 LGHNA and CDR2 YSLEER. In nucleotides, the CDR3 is TGCGCCAGCAGCCAATCGAGAGGGAGCCAAGAGACCCAGTACTTC. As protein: CASSQSRGSQETQYF.

In nucleotides, the CDR3 is TGTGCCAGCAGTTTCGGACAGCGTCGAGGCTACACCTTC. Its protein is CASSFGQRRGYTF. The chain joins TRBV6-5 to TRBJ1-2; D possibly corresponds to TRBD1 (6 bases). This CDR3 is 13 amino acids long. The V end was cut by 4 bases, the J end by 8 bases, with 14 bases between. In germline, CDR1 is MNHEY, CDR2 SVGAGI.

This chain's CDR3 is CASSPSSAGGAFF. The DNA for the CDR3 is TGTGCCAGCAGCCCCTCCAGTGCGGGGGGAGCTTTCTTT. This rearrangement joins TRBV7-3 to TRBJ1-1; D possibly corresponds to TRBD1 (5 bases). With 5 bases removed from V and 10 bases from J, the gap between germline ends came to 17 bases. Germline CDR1 reads SGHTA; CDR2 reads FQGTGA. CDR3 length: 13 amino acids. The variable domain in full, with the rest retrieved from reference TRBV7-3 and TRBJ1-1, is GAGVSQTPSNKVTEKGKYVELRCDPISGHTALYWYRQSLGQGPEFLIYFQGTGAADDSGLPNDRFFAVRPEGSVSTLKIQRTERGDSAVYLCASSPSSAGGAFFGQGTRLTVV.

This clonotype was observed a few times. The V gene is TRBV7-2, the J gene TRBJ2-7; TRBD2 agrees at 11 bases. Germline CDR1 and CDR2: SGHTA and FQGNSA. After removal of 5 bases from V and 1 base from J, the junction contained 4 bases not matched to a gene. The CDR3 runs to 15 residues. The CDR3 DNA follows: TGTGCCAGCAGCGATAGACTAGCGGGGTCCTACGAGCAGTACTTC. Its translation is CASSDRLAGSYEQYF.

CDR3 nucleotide sequence: TGTGCCAGCAGCCGGGGGTTAGGTGAAAAACTGTTTTTT. Residues: CASSRGLGEKLFF. The rearrangement joins TRBV4-2 to TRBJ1-4; D possibly corresponds to TRBD1 (5 bases). The CDR3 extends over 13 amino acids. Germline values: CDR1 LGHNA, CDR2 YNFKEQ. V was pared by 4 bases and J by 7 bases, with 10 bases between.

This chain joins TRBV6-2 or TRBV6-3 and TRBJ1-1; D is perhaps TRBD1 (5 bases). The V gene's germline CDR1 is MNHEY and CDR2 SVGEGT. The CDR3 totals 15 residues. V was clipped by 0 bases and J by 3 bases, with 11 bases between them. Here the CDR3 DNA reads TGTGCCAGCAGTTACTCTCCCCAGGGTCACACTGAAGCTTTCTTT. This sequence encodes CASSYSPQGHTEAFF.

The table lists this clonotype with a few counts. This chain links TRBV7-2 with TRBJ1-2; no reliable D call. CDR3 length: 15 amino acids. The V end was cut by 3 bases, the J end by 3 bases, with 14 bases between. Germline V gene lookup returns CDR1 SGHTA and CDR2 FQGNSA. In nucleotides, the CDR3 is TGTGCCAGCAGCTTTCACGGGAGATCAGACTATGGCTACACCTTC. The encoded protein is CASSFHGRSDYGYTF.

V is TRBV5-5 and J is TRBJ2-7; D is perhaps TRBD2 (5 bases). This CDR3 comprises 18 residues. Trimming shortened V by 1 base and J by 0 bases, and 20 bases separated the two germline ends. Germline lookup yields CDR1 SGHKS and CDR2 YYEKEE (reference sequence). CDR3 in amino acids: CASSLTMLLGGLSYEQYF. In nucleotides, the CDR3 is TGTGCCAGCAGCTTGACGATGCTCCTTGGAGGCCTCTCCTACGAGCAGTACTTC.

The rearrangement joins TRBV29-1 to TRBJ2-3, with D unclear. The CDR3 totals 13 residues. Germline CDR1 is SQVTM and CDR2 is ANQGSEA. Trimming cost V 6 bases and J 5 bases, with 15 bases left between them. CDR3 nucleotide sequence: TGCAGCGTGCTATGGCAGAGGAAAGATACGCAGTATTTT. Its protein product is CSVLWQRKDTQYF.

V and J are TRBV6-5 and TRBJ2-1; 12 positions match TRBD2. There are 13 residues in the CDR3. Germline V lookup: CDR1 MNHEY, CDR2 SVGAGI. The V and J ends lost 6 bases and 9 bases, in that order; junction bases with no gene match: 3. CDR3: CASRASGGVEQFF. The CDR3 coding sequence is TGTGCCAGCAGGGCTAGCGGGGGGGTTGAGCAGTTCTTC.

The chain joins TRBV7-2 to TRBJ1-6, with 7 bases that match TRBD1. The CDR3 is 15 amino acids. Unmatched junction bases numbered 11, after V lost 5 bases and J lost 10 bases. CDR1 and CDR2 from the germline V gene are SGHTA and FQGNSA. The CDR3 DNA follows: TGTGCCAGCAGCCCGACAGGGACCGGGAAATCACCCCTCCACTTT. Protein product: CASSPTGTGKSPLHF.

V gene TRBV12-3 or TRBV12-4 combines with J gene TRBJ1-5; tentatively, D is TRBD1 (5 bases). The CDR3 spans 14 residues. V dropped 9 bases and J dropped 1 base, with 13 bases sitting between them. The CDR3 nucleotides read TGTGCCAGTGGGGGAGGGCGCAGCAATCAGCCCCAGCATTTT. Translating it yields CASGGGRSNQPQHF.

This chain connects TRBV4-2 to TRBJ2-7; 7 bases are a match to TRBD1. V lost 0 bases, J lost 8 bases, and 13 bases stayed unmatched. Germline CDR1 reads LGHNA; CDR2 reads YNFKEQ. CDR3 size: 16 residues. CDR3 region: CASSQDSGQDSLKQYF. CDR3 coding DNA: TGTGCCAGCAGCCAAGATTCAGGACAGGATTCCCTCAAGCAGTACTTC.

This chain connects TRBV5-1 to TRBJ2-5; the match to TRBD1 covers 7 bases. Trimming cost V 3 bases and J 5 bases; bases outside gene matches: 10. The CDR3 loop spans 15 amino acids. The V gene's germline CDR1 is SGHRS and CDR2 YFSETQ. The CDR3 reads CASSYTQGLRETQYF. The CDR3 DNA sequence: TGCGCCAGCAGCTATACACAGGGGCTTAGGGAGACCCAGTACTTC.

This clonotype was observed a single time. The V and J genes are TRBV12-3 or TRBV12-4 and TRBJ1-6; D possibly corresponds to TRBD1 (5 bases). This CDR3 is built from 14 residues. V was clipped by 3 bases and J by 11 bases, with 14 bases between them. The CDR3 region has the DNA TGTGCCAGCAGTTTGGGGGGACCGGCGCCACCCCTCCACTTT. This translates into CASSLGGPAPPLHF.

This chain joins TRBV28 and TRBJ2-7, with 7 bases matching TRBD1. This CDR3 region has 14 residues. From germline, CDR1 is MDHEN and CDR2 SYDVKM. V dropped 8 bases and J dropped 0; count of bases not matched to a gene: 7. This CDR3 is CASCSGGSSYEQYF. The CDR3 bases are TGTGCCAGCTGTTCAGGGGGTAGCTCCTACGAGCAGTACTTC.

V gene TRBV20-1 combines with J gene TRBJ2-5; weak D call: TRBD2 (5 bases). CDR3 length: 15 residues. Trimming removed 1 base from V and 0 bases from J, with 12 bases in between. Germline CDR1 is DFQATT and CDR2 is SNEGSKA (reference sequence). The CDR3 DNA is TGCAGTGCTAGAGGGACTTGGACTGACCAAGAGACCCAGTACTTC. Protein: CSARGTWTDQETQYF.

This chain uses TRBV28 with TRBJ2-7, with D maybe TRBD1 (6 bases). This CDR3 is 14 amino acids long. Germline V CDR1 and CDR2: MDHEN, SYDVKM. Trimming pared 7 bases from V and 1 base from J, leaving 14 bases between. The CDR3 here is CASTSGDMSYEQYF. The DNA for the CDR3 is TGTGCCAGCACCTCAGGGGACATGTCCTACGAGCAGTACTTC.

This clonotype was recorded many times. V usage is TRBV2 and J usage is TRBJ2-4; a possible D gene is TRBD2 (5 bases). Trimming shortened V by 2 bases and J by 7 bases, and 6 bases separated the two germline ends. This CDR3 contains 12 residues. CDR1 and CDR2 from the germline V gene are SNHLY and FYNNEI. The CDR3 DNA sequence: TGTGCCAGCAGTGAAACGGGGAACATTCAGTACTTC. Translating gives CASSETGNIQYF. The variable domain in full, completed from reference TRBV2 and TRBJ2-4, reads EPEVTQTPSHQVTQMGQEVILRCVPISNHLYFYWYRQILGQKVEFLVSFYNNEISEKSEIFDDQFSVERPDGSNFTLKIRSTKLEDSAMYFCASSETGNIQYFGAGTRLSVL.

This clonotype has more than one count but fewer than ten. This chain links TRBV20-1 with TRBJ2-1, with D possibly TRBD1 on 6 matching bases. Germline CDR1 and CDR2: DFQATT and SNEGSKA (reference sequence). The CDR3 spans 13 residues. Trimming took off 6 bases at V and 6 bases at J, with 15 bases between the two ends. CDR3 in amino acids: CSAPKQGLNEQFF. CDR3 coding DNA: TGCAGTGCACCAAAACAGGGCCTCAATGAGCAGTTCTTC.

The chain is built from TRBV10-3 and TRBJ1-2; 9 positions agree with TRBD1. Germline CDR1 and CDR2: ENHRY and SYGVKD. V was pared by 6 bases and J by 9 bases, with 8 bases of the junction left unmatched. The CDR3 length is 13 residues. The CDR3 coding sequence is TGTGCCATCAGCTCCGGGACAGGGTGGAGCTACACCTTC. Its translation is CAISSGTGWSYTF.

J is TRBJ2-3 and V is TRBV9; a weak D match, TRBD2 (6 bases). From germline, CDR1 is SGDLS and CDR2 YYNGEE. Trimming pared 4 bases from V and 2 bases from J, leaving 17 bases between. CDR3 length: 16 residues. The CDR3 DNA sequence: TGTGCCAGCAGCTTAGGCCCGGGGAGGTTCACAGATACGCAGTATTTT. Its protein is CASSLGPGRFTDTQYF.

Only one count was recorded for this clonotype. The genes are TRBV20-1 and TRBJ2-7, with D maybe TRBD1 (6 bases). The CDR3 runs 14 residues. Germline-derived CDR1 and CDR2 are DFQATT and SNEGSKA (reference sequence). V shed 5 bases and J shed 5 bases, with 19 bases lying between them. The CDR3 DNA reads TGCAGTGCTCGAGGGGCAGGGGTTGTTAACGAGCAGTACTTC. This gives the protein CSARGAGVVNEQYF.

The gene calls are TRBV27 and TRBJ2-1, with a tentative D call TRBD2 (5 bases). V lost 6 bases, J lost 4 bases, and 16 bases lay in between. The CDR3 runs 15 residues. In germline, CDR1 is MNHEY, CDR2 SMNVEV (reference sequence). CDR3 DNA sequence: TGTGCCAGCAGGAGGGTAGGCACCGTTTACAATGAGCAGTTCTTC. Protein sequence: CASRRVGTVYNEQFF.

CDR3 coding DNA: TGCAGTGCTAGGCCCGCGGACAGGGTGGTCGCAGATACGCAGTATTTT. It yields the protein CSARPADRVVADTQYF. The V call is TRBV20-1, the J call TRBJ2-3; TRBD1 agrees at 8 bases. Germline values: CDR1 DFQATT, CDR2 SNEGSKA (reference sequence). The CDR3 extends over 16 amino acids. V was clipped by 3 bases and J by 4 bases; unmatched bases: 12.

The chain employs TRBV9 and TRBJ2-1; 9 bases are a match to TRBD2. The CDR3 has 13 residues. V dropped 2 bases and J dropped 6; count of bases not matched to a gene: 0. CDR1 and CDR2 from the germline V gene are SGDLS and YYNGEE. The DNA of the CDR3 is TGTGCCAGCAGCGTTAGCGGGGGCAATGAGCAGTTCTTC. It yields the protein CASSVSGGNEQFF.